This is a list of T cell receptor beta chains from one sample in a study of monozygotic twins with inflammatory bowel disease. Following a re-call of the 5' RACE reads, TCRdb has one entry per CDR3 protein and lacks DNA. The table lists approximately 400,000 distinct CDR3 sequences. Sequences were obtained from blood. All receptors derive from a human donor with ulcerative colitis or Crohn's disease, or a healthy co-twin of an affected twin (not recorded which). CDR3s include the opening cysteine and the closing phenylalanine or tryptophan.

J gene: TRBJ2-1
V gene: TRBV20-1
CDR3 protein: CSASLGRDHWFF

J gene: TRBJ2-5
V gene: TRBV7-9
CDR3 protein: CASSLNWGRPQETQYF

J gene: TRBJ1-1
V gene: TRBV6-1
CDR3 protein: CASTTGGGGTEAFF

J gene: TRBJ1-3
V gene: TRBV5-1
CDR3 protein: CASSLGQGGSGNTIYF

J gene: TRBJ2-1
V gene: TRBV6-5
CDR3 protein: CASKVGSVSEQFF

J gene: TRBJ2-2
V gene: TRBV6-5
CDR3 protein: CASLGLDTGELFF

J gene: TRBJ1-3
V gene: TRBV3-1
CDR3 protein: CASSQGSQLGGNTIYF

J gene: TRBJ1-1
V gene: TRBV7-2
CDR3 protein: CASSLTGGVNTEAFF

J gene: TRBJ2-2
V gene: TRBV7-2
CDR3 protein: CASSQGLAGGAGELFF

J gene: TRBJ1-4
V gene: TRBV2
CDR3 protein: CASSDGQGRNEKLFF

J gene: TRBJ1-2
V gene: TRBV5-1
CDR3 protein: CASSRGQALDYGYTF

J gene: TRBJ2-3
V gene: TRBV28
CDR3 protein: CASNTPGGAADTQYF

J gene: TRBJ2-2
V gene: TRBV19
CDR3 protein: CASSFGGPITGELFF

J gene: TRBJ2-3
V gene: TRBV3-1
CDR3 protein: CASSQEIRDSHTDTQYF

J gene: TRBJ2-3
V gene: TRBV2
CDR3 protein: CASSTTSGWGNTQYF

J gene: TRBJ1-1
V gene: TRBV11-2
CDR3 protein: CASSLLLGRDRQYMNTEAFF

J gene: TRBJ2-5
V gene: TRBV5-1
CDR3 protein: CASSLGSEETQYF

J gene: TRBJ1-2
V gene: TRBV10-3
CDR3 protein: CAIRVFDKDGYTF

J gene: TRBJ2-2
V gene: TRBV20-1
CDR3 protein: CSARVPSGSNTGELFF

J gene: TRBJ2-7
V gene: TRBV20-1
CDR3 protein: CSANPGQGFNEQYF

J gene: TRBJ2-2
V gene: TRBV14
CDR3 protein: CASSQLQGGSGELFF

J gene: TRBJ2-3
V gene: TRBV5-1
CDR3 protein: CASSSGPHGTDTQYF

J gene: TRBJ2-3
V gene: TRBV19
CDR3 protein: CASNPTSGGGDTQYF

J gene: TRBJ1-1
V gene: TRBV7-2
CDR3 protein: CASSPRRFNTEAFF

J gene: TRBJ2-3
V gene: TRBV12-3/TRBV12-4
CDR3 protein: CASSQPPRDRETDTQYF

J gene: TRBJ2-5
V gene: TRBV28
CDR3 protein: CASSSLLQTLF

J gene: TRBJ1-2
V gene: TRBV5-6
CDR3 protein: CASSARSGFKIDGYTF

J gene: TRBJ2-7
V gene: TRBV20-1
CDR3 protein: CSARDWTGGEQYF

J gene: TRBJ2-3
V gene: TRBV6-1
CDR3 protein: CASSPGTSPTDTQYF